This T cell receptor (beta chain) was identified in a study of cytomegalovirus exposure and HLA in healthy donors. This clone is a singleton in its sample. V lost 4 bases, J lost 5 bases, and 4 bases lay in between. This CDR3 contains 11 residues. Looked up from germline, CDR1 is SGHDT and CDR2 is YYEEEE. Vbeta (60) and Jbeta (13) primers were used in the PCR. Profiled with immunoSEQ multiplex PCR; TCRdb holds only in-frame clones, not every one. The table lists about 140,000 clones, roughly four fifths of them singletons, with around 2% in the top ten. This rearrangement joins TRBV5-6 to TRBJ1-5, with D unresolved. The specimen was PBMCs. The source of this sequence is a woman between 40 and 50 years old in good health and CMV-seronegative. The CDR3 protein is CASSLDQPQHF. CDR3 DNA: TGTGCCAGCAGCCTTGATCAGCCCCAGCATTTT.